This T cell receptor beta chain appears in the sequencing data of a study of monozygotic twins with inflammatory bowel disease. The germline V gene encodes CDR1 SEHNR and CDR2 FQNEAQ (reference sequence). The CDR3 length is 16 residues. UMIs that had a 6-nucleotide sample barcode were put in using template switching. TCRdb re-called the 5' RACE reads and gives one entry per CDR3 protein, without DNA. The table lists 330,000 or so distinct CDR3 sequences. This clonotype was sampled from a human donor with ulcerative colitis or Crohn's disease, or a healthy co-twin of an affected twin (not recorded which). The chain joins TRBV7-9 to TRBJ1-2; no DNA is available, so the TRBD1 call from TCRdb remains unchecked. The sequencing input was blood. Here the CDR3 reads CASSSGDNRGYNGYTF.